Listed below are T cell receptor beta chains from one sample, sequenced in a study of blood T cell repertoires in COVID-19. Sequenced by immunoSEQ multiplex PCR; TCRdb stores in-frame clones only, minus some. The sample includes under 200,000 clones, roughly 85% of them seen just once. Sequences were obtained from peripheral blood. Every receptor here comes from a man aged 55 to 70 with acute or convalescent COVID-19. CDR3s leave out the opening cysteine and the closing phenylalanine or tryptophan. The order of the fields is clone size, V gene, CDR3 protein. Not all rows give a size; the values are once, few, many and, for expanded clones, a class.

>-|TRBV28
ASSSPGLAGVSTDTQY
>-|TRBV25-1
ATGTGVSYEQY
>-|TRBV5-1
ASSGRSSGRPLYNEQF
>-|TRBV5-1
ASSLAAGVYEQY
>-|TRBV7-3
ASSAEVEDTQY
>-|TRBV19
ASSIADSPNQPQH
>-|TRBV12-3/TRBV12-4
ASNLGGDEQY
>-|TRBV19
ATVGLAEGGSGTDTQY
>-|TRBV28
ASKARGGGTDTQY
>-|TRBV28
ASSPRSGRRTYEQY
>-|TRBV7-9
ASSQWLGRARGMNTEAF
>-|TRBV24-1
ATSATGFTGELF
>-|TRBV28
ASSPQGALPGYT
>-|TRBV5-8
ATIRRAGYGYT
>few|TRBV5-1
ASSLPGTGNTEAF
>-|TRBV7-2
ASSRGEGAGNQPQH
>once|TRBV3-1/TRBV3-2
ASSQDVGGDKQY
>-|TRBV19
ASRSSGRNTGELF
>-|TRBV9
ASSVGRSGRAQETQY
>-|TRBV3-1/TRBV3-2
ASSPLLTSYNEQF
>few|TRBV30
AWSVRGNQPQH
>-|TRBV6-5
ASSPGQGWDQPQH
>once|TRBV18
ASSPGQGDGNTIY
>-|TRBV6-6
ASRNELRQY
>once|TRBV4-1
ASSPTRTGIYEQY
>-|TRBV9
ASHGGGENTGELF
>-|TRBV11-2
ASSSYRDKSYGYT
>-|TRBV7-9
ASSLSGTANSPLH